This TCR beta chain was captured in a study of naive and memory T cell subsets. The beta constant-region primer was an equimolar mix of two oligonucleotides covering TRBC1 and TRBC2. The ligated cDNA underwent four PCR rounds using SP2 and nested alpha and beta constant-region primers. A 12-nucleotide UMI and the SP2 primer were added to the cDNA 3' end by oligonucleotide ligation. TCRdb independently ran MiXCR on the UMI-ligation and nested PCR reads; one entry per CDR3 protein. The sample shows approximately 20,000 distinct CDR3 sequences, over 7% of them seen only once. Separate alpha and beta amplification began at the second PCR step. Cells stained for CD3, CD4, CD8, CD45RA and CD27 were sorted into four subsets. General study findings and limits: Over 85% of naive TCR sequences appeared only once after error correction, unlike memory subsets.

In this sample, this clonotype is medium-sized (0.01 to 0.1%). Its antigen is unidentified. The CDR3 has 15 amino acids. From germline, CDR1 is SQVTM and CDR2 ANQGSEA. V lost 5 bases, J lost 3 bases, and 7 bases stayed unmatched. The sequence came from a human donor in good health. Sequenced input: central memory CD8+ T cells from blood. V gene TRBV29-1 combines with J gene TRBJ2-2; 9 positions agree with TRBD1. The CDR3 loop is CSVKQGARDTGELFF. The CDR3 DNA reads TGCAGCGTTAAACAGGGGGCTCGGGACACCGGGGAGCTGTTTTTT.